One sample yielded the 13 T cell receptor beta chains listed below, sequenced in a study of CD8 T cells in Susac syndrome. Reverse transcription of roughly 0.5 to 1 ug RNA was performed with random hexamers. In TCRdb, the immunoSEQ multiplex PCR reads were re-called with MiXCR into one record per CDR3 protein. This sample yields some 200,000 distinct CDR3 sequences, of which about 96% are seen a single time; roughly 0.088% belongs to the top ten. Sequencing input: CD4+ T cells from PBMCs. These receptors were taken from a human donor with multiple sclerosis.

The CDR3 protein is CSVERAQTYEQYF. The CDR3 nucleotides read TGCAGCGTTGAGAGGGCGCAGACCTACGAGCAGTACTTC. The chain joins TRBV29-1 to TRBJ2-7, with a tentative D call TRBD2 (5 bases). CDR1 SQVTM and CDR2 ANQGSEA come from the germline V gene. Trimming stripped 3 bases from V and 2 bases from J, with 11 bases between. The CDR3 sequence is 13 residues long.

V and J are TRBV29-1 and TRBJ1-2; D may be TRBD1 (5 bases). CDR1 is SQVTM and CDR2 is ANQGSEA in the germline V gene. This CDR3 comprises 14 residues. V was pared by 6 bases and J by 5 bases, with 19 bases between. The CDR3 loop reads CSVRWRGVLYGYTF. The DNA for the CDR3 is TGCAGCGTCAGATGGCGGGGCGTCCTTTATGGCTACACCTTC.

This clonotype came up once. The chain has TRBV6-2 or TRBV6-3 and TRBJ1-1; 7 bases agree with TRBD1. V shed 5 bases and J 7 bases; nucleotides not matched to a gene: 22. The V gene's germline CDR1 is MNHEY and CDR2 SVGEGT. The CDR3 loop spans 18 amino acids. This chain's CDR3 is CASSTARQGWFGWDEAFF. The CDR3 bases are TGTGCCAGCAGTACCGCTAGACAGGGCTGGTTTGGCTGGGATGAAGCTTTCTTT.

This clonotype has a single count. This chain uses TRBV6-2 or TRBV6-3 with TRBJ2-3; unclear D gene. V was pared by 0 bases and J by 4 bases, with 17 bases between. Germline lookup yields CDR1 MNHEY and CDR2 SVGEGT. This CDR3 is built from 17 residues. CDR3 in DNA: TGTGCCAGCAGTTACTCTTTACTACCCCAGTTCTCAGATACGCAGTATTTT. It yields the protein CASSYSLLPQFSDTQYF.

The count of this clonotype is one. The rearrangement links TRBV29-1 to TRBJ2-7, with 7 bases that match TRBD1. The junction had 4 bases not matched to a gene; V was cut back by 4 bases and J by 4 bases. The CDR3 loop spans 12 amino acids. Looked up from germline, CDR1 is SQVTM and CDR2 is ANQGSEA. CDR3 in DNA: TGCAGCGTTGGGTACAGGGGTTACGAGCAGTACTTC. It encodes CSVGYRGYEQYF.

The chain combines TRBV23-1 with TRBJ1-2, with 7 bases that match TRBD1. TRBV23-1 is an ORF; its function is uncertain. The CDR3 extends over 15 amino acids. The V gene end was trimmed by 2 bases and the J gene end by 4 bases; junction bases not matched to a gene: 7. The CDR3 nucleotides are TGCGCCAGCAGTCAAAAGACAGGGATACTCTATGGCTACACCTTC. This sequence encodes CASSQKTGILYGYTF.

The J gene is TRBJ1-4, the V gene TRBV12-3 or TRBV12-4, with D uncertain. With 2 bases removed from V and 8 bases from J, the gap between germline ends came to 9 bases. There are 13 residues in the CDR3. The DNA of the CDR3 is TGTGCCAGCAGTTTAAGGATACAAGAAAAACTGTTTTTT. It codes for CASSLRIQEKLFF.

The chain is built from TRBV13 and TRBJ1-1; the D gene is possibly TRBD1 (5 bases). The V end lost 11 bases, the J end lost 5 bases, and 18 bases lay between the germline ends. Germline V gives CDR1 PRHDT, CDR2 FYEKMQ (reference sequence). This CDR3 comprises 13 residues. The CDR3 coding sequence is TGTGCCCAGACCACAGGCGGAGGAACTGAAGCTTTCTTT. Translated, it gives CAQTTGGGTEAFF.

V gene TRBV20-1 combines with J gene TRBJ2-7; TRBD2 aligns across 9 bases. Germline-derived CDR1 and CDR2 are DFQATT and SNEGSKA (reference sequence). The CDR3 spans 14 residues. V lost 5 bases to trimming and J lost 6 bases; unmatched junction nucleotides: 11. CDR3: CSASPASGISEQYF. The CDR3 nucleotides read TGCAGTGCTTCCCCGGCTAGCGGGATATCCGAGCAGTACTTC.

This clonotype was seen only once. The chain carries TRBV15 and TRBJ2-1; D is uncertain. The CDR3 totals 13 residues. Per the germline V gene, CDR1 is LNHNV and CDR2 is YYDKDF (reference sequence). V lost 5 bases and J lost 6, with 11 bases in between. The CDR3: CATSSQLGNEQFF. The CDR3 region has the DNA TGTGCCACCAGCTCACAGTTGGGCAATGAGCAGTTCTTC.

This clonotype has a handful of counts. The CDR3 sequence is CAWSVSGNYGYTF. CDR3 DNA: TGTGCCTGGAGTGTATCGGGGAACTATGGCTACACCTTC. This rearrangement joins TRBV30 to TRBJ1-2; the D is unclear. Germline lookup yields CDR1 GTSNPN and CDR2 SVGIG (reference sequence). Trimming removed 0 bases from V and 2 bases from J, with 7 bases in between. CDR3 length: 13 residues. The entire variable domain, with the rest obtained from reference TRBV30 and TRBJ1-2, is as follows: SQTIHQWPATLVQPVGSPLSLECTVEGTSNPNLYWYRQAAGRGLQLLFYSVGIGQISSEVPQNLSASRPQDRQFILSSKKLLLSDSGFYLCAWSVSGNYGYTFGSGTRLTVV.

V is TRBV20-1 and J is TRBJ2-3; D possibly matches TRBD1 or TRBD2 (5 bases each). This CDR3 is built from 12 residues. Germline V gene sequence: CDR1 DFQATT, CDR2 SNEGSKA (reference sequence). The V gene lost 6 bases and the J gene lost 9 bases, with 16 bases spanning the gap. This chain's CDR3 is CSAGDRERTQYF. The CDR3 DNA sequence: TGCAGTGCGGGGGATAGAGAGCGCACGCAGTATTTT.

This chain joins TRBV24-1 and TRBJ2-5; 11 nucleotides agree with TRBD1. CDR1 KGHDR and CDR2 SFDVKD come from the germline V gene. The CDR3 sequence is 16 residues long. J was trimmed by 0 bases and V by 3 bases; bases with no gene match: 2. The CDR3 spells CATSDGQGANQETQYF. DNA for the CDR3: TGTGCCACCAGTGATGGACAGGGGGCAAACCAAGAGACCCAGTACTTC.